A selection of T cell receptor beta chains follows, all from one sample in a study of cytomegalovirus exposure and HLA in healthy donors. TCRdb keeps only in-frame clones here, not all; method: immunoSEQ multiplex PCR. The table records around 150,000 clones, approximately 80% of them present only once. Source material: PBMCs. The receptors derive from a man aged 25 to 45 in good health and CMV-seronegative. The CDR3 runs from the conserved cysteine through the conserved F or W. Fields, in order: CDR3 protein, CDR3 DNA, V gene, J gene, D gene, clone size. The D gene is left open where the match is weak. Clone size is not always given. Where it is, it says once, few, many or a class for expanded clones.

CASSLDFFPQYF	TGCGCCAGCAGCTTGGACTTTTTCCCCCAGTACTTC	TRBV5-1	TRBJ2-5	NA	NA
CASSLALGTGTDTQYF	TGTGCCAGCAGCTTAGCGCTGGGGACTGGCACAGATACGCAGTATTTT	TRBV7-9	TRBJ2-3	NA	once
CASSPTGEIMNTEAFF	TGTGCCAGTAGTCCAACAGGGGAGATCATGAACACTGAAGCTTTCTTT	TRBV19	TRBJ1-1	TRBD1	NA
CASSLRTGFNVNTEAFF	TGTGCCAGTAGTCTACGGACAGGGTTTAACGTGAACACTGAAGCTTTCTTT	TRBV19	TRBJ1-1	TRBD1	NA
CASTGAYSNQPQHF	TGTGCCAGCACTGGGGCGTATAGCAATCAGCCCCAGCATTTT	TRBV28	TRBJ1-5	NA	few
CASSPRIQSPGELFF	TGTGCCAGCAGCCCCAGGATCCAATCGCCCGGGGAGCTGTTTTTT	TRBV7-9	TRBJ2-2	NA	few
CASSPRGLFSGNTIYF	TGTGCCAGCAGCCCCCGGGGACTCTTCTCTGGAAACACCATATATTTT	TRBV9	TRBJ1-3	NA	NA
CASSRQGGYGYTF	TGTGCCAGCAGCAGACAGGGGGGATACGGCTACACCTTC	TRBV28	TRBJ1-2	TRBD1	NA
CATTWRERETQYF	TGTGCCACCACCTGGCGGGAAAGAGAGACCCAGTACTTC	TRBV7-9	TRBJ2-5	NA	NA
CASSARQGRYSNYGYTF	TGTGCCAGCAGTGCCCGACAGGGGCGCTATTCTAACTATGGCTACACCTTC	TRBV28	TRBJ1-2	TRBD1	NA
CASSDYLAGIETQYF	TGTGCCAGCAGTGATTACTTAGCGGGAATTGAGACCCAGTACTTC	TRBV25-1	TRBJ2-5	TRBD2	NA
CASSPIAGRDNEQFF	TGTGCCAGCAGCCCCATAGCGGGTAGGGACAATGAGCAGTTCTTC	TRBV7-9	TRBJ2-1	TRBD2	NA
CASSPHQETQYF	TGTGCCAGCAGCCCCCATCAGGAGACCCAGTACTTC	TRBV7-6	TRBJ2-5	NA	once
CASSYSGNTGELFF	TGTGCCAGTAGTTATAGCGGGAACACCGGGGAGCTGTTTTTT	TRBV19	TRBJ2-2	NA	NA
CASSWGHDRGQQPQHF	TGTGCCAGCAGCTGGGGGCACGACAGGGGGCAACAGCCCCAGCATTTT	TRBV5-8	TRBJ1-5	TRBD1	NA